This T cell receptor beta chain is from a study of cytomegalovirus exposure and HLA in healthy donors. This clone was detected only once. Antigen: not known. Germline trimming cut 0 bases from V and 3 bases from J; bases unmatched to any gene: 7. Germline CDR1 is LGHNA and CDR2 is YSLEER. The CDR3 totals 17 residues. PCR involved 60 Vbeta and 13 Jbeta primers. Clones were read by immunoSEQ multiplex PCR, and TCRdb kept only the in-frame ones, dropping some. The table shows under 110,000 clones, with around 85% occurring only once. Whole-study results and caveats: The listing of roughly 160 TCR beta chains classed them as cytomegalovirus-associated. Rates of TCR association differed by HLA locus in a later analysis, with DRB1 highest and HLA-C lowest. Sequencing likely caused a cluster of highly shared sequence variants.

This chain joins TRBV4-3 and TRBJ2-1, with 8 bases lining up with TRBD2. The specimen sequenced was PBMCs. The clonotype comes from a man younger than 45 in good health and CMV-seronegative. CDR3 in DNA: TGCGCCAGCAGCCAAGATCACCTAGCGGGCTTCTACAATGAGCAGTTCTTC. This encodes CASSQDHLAGFYNEQFF.